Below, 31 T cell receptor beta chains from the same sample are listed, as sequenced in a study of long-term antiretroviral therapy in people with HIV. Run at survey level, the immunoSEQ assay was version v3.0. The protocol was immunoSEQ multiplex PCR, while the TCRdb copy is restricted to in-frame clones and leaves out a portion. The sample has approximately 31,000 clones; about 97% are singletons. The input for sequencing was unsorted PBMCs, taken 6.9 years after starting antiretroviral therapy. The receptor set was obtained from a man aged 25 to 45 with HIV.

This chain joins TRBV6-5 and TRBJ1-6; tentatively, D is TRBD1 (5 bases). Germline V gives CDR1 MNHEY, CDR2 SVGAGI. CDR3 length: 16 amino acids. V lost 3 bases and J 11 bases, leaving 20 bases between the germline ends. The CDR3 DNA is TGTGCCAGCAGTTATTTTGGAGGGACGGCAGGACCACCCCTCCACTTT. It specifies CASSYFGGTAGPPLHF.

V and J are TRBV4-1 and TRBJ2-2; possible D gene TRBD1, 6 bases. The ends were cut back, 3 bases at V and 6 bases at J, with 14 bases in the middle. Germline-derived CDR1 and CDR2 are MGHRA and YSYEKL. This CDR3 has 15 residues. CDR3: CASSQVLQGSGELFF. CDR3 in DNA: TGCGCCAGCAGCCAGGTGCTACAGGGTTCCGGGGAGCTGTTTTTT.

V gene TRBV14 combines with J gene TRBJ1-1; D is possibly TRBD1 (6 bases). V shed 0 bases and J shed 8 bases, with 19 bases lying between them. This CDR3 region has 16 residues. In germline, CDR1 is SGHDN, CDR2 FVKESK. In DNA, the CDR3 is TGTGCCAGCAGCCAAGATCCCGGCTCTGGGACACAAGAAGCTTTCTTT. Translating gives CASSQDPGSGTQEAFF.

The CDR3: CASTLEGAYEQYF. CDR3 in DNA: TGTGCCAGCACCCTTGAGGGGGCCTACGAGCAGTACTTC. The chain joins TRBV6-5 to TRBJ2-7; possible D gene TRBD1, 6 bases. Germline V CDR1 and CDR2: MNHEY, SVGAGI. Deletions cut 7 bases from V and 2 bases from J, with 12 bases between. The length of the CDR3 is 13 residues.

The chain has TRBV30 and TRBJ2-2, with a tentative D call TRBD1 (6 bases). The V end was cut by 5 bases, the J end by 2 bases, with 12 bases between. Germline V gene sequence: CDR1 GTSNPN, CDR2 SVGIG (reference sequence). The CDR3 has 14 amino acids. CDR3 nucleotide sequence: TGTGCCTGGGGTAGGACAGTCAACACCGGGGAGCTGTTTTTT. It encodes CAWGRTVNTGELFF.

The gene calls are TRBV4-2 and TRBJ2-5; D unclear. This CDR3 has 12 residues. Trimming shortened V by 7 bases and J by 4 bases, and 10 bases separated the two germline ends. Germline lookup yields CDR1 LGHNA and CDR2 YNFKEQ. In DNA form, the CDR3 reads TGTGCCAGCACAGATTCCCTAGAGACCCAGTACTTC. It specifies CASTDSLETQYF.

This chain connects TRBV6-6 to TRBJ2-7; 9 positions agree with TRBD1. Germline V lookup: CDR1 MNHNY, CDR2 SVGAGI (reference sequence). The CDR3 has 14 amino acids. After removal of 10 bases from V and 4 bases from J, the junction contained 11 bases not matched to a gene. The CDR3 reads CATNKDRGGYEQYF. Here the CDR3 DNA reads TGTGCCACCAACAAGGACAGGGGAGGTTACGAGCAGTACTTC.

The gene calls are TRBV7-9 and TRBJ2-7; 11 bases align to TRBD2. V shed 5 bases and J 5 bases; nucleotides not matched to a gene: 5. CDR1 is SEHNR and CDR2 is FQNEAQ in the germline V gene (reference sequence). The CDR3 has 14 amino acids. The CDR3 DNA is TGTGCCAGCAGCCTTAGCGGGAGGGAGGACGAGCAGTACTTC. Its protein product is CASSLSGREDEQYF.

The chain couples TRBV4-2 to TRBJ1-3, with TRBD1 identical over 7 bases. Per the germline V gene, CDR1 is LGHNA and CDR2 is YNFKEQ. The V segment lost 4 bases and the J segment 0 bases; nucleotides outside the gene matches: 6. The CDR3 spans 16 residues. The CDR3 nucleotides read TGTGCCAGCAGCCCACGGACAGGACACTCTGGAAACACCATATATTTT. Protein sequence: CASSPRTGHSGNTIYF.

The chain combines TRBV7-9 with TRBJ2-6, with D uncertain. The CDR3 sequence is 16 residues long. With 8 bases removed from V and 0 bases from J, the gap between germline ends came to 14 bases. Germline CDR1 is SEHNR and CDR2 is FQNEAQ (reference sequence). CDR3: CASVDPPTSGANVLTF. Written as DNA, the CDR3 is TGTGCCAGCGTAGACCCCCCTACCTCTGGGGCCAACGTCCTGACTTTC.

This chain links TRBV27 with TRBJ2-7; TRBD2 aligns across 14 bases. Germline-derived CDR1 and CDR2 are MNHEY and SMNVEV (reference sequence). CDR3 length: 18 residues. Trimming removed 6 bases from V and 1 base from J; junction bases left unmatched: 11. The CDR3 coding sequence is TGTGCCAGCAGAAAACGACTAGCGGGAGGGGGGAGGTCCTACGAGCAGTACTTC. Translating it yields CASRKRLAGGGRSYEQYF.

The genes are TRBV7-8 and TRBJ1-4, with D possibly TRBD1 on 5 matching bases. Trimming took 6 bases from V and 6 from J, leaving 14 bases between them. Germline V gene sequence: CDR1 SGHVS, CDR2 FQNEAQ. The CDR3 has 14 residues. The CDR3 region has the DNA TGTGCCAGCAGTTATTGGGGGTCGGATGAAAAACTGTTTTTT. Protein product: CASSYWGSDEKLFF. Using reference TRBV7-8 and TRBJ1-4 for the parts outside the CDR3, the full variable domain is GAGVSQSPRYKVAKRGQDVALRCDPISGHVSLFWYQQALGQGPEFLTYFQNEAQLDKSGLPSDRFFAERPEGSVSTLKIQRTQQEDSAVYLCASSYWGSDEKLFFGSGTQLSVL.

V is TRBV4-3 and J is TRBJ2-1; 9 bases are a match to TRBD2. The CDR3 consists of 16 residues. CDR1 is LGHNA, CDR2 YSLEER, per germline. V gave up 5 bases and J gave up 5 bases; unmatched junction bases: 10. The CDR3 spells CASSSQTSGANNEQFF. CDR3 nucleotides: TGCGCCAGCAGCTCTCAGACTAGCGGAGCTAACAATGAGCAGTTCTTC.

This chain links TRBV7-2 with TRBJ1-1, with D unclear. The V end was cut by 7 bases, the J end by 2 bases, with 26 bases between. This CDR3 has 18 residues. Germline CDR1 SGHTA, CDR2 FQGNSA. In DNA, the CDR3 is TGTGCCAGCACCTCTTTTCTCGCGTTCGGGGAGAGTAACACTGAAGCTTTCTTT. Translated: CASTSFLAFGESNTEAFF.

The CDR3 region is CASSQANTQYF. DNA for the CDR3: TGCGCCAGCAGCCAAGCTAATACGCAGTATTTT. This chain links TRBV4-1 with TRBJ2-3; no clear D. Germline V gene data show CDR1 as MGHRA and CDR2 as YSYEKL. The CDR3 extends over 11 amino acids. The V gene lost 1 base and the J gene lost 7 bases, with 3 bases spanning the gap.

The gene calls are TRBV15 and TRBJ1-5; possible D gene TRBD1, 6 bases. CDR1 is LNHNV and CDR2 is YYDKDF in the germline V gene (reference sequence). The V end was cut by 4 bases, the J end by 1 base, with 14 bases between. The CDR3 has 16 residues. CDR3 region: CATSTYTGSSNQPQHF. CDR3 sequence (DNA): TGTGCCACCAGCACCTATACAGGGAGCAGCAATCAGCCCCAGCATTTT.

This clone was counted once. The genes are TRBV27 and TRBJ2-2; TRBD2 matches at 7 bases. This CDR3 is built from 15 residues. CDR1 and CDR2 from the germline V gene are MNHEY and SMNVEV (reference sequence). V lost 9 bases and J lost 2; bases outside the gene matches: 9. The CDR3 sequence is CASRRLAENTGELFF. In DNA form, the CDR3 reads TGTGCCAGTAGAAGGCTAGCGGAAAACACCGGGGAGCTGTTTTTT.

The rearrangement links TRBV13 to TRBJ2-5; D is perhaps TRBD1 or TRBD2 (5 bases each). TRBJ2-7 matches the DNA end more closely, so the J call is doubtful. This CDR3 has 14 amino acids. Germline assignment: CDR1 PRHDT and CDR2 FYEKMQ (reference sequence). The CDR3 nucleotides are TGTGCCAGCAGCGGGACCGGGACCCCCTACGAGCAGTACTTC. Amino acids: CASSGTGTPYEQYF.

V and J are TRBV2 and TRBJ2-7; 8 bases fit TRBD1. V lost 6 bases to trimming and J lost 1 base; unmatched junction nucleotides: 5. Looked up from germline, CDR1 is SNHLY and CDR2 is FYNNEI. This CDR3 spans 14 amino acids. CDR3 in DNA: TGTGCCAGCAGGGCCGGGACAGGATCCTACGAGCAGTACTTC. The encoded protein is CASRAGTGSYEQYF.

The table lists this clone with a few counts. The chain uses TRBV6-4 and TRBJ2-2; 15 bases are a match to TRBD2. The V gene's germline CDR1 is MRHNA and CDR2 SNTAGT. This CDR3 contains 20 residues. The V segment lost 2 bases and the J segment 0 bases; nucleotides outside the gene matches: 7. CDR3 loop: CASSDTGLAGGFANTGELFF. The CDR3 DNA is TGTGCCAGCAGTGACACAGGACTAGCGGGAGGGTTCGCGAACACCGGGGAGCTGTTTTTT.

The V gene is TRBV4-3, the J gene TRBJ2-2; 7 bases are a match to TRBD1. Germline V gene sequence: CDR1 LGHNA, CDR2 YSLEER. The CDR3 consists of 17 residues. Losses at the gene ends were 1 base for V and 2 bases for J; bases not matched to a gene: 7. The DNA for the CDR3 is TGCGCCAGCAGCCAAGTTATCGGGACAGTCAACACCGGGGAGCTGTTTTTT. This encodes CASSQVIGTVNTGELFF.

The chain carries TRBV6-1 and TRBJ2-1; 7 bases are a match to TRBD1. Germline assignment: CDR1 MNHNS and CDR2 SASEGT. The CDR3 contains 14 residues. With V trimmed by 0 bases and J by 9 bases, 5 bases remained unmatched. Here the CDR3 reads CASSEARGGFEQFF. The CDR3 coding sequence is TGTGCCAGCAGTGAAGCACGAGGGGGCTTTGAGCAGTTCTTC.

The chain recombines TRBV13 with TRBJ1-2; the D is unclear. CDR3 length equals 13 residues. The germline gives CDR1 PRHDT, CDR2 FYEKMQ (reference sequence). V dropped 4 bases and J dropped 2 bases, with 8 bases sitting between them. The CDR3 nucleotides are TGTGCCAGCAGCTCAGGAACCAACTATGGCTACACCTTC. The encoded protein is CASSSGTNYGYTF.

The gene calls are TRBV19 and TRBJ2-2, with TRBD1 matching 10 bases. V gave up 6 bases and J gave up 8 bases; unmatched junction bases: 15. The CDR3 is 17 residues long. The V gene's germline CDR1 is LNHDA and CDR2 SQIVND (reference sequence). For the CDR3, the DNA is TGTGCCAGTAGCGCGAAAGCCGGGACAGGGGTTGTGGGGGAGCTGTTTTTT. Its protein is CASSAKAGTGVVGELFF.

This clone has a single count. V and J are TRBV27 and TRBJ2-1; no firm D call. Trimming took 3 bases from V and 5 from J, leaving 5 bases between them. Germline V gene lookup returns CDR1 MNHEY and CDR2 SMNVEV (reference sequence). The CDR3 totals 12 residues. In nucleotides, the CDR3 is TGTGCCAGCAGTTTTGGAAACAATGAGCAGTTCTTC. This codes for CASSFGNNEQFF.

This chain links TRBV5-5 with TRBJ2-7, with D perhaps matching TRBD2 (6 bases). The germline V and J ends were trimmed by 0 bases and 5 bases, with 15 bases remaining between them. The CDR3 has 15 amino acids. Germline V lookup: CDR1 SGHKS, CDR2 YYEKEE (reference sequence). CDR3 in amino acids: CASSLAPGTADEQYF. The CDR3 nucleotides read TGTGCCAGCAGCTTGGCCCCCGGGACTGCTGACGAGCAGTACTTC. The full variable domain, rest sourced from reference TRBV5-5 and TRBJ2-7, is DAGVTQSPTHLIKTRGQQVTLRCSPISGHKSVSWYQQVLGQGPQFIFQYYEKEERGRGNFPDRFSARQFPNYSSELNVNALLLGDSALYLCASSLAPGTADEQYFGPGTRLTVT.

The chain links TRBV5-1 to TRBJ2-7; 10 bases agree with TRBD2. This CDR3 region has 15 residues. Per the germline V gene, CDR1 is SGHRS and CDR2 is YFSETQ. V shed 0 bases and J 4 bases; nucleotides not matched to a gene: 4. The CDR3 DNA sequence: TGCGCCAGCAGCTTGGGACTAGCGGGCTCTTACGAGCAGTACTTC. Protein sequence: CASSLGLAGSYEQYF.

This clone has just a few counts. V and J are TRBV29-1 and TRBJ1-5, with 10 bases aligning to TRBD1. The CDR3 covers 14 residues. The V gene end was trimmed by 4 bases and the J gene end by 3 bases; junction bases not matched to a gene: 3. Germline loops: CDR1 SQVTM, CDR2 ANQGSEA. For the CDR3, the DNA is TGCAGCGTTGGGGACAGGGGTTCCAATCAGCCCCAGCATTTT. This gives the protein CSVGDRGSNQPQHF. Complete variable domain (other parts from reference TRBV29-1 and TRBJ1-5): SAVISQKPSRDICQRGTSLTIQCQVDSQVTMMFWYRQQPGQSLTLIATANQGSEATYESGFVIDKFPISRPNLTFSTLTVSNMSPEDSSIYLCSVGDRGSNQPQHFGDGTRLSIL.

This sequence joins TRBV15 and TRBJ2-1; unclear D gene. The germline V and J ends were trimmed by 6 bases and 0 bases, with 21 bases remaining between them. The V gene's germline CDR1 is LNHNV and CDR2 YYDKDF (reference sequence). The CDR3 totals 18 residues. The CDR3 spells CATRLRRSLISSYNEQFF. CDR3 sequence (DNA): TGTGCCACCAGACTCAGGCGATCCCTAATTAGCTCCTACAATGAGCAGTTCTTC.

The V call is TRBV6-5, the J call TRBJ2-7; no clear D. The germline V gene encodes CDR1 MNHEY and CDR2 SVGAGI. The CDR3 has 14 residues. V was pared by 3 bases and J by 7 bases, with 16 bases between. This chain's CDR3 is CASSYLSELGEQYF. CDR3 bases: TGTGCCAGCAGTTATCTGTCGGAGCTGGGTGAGCAGTACTTC.

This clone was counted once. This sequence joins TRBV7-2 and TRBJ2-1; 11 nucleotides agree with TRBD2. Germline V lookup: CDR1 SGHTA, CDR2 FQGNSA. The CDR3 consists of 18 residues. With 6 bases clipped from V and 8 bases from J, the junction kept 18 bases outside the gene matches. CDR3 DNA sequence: TGTGCCAGCAGTCCCTTTAGCGGGGGGGCAGTTATCGTCGATGAGCAGTTCTTC. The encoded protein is CASSPFSGGAVIVDEQFF. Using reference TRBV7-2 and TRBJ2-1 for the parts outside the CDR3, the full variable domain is GAGVSQSPSNKVTEKGKDVELRCDPISGHTALYWYRQSLGQGLEFLIYFQGNSAPDKSGLPSDRFSAERTGGSVSTLTIQRTQQEDSAVYLCASSPFSGGAVIVDEQFFGPGTRLTVL.